These 18 T cell receptor beta chains were sequenced from one sample in a study of cytomegalovirus exposure and HLA in healthy donors. PCR used 60 Vbeta primers and 13 Jbeta primers. Here immunoSEQ multiplex PCR was the method, and the copy in TCRdb shows in-frame clones only, minus some. Of some 160,000 clones listed, approximately 81% are singletons. Sample: PBMCs. Receptor source: a man aged 25-45 years in good health and CMV-seropositive.

The V and J genes are TRBV15 and TRBJ2-7; D possibly corresponds to TRBD2 (5 bases). CDR3 length equals 14 residues. Germline CDR1 is LNHNV and CDR2 is YYDKDF (reference sequence). V was trimmed by 1 base and J by 2 bases, leaving 9 bases between them. This CDR3 is CATSRVEAAYEQYF. DNA of the CDR3: TGTGCCACCAGCAGAGTGGAGGCTGCCTACGAGCAGTACTTC.

The chain employs TRBV2 and TRBJ2-7; possibly TRBD2 for D (6 bases). The CDR3 sequence is 12 residues long. Germline lookup yields CDR1 SNHLY and CDR2 FYNNEI. V lost 6 bases, J lost 5 bases, and 11 bases lay in between. The CDR3 region is CASSKEGNEQYF. CDR3 DNA sequence: TGTGCCAGCAGCAAGGAGGGGAACGAGCAGTACTTC.

This clone has only a few counts. V and J are TRBV7-3 and TRBJ1-5; the D is unclear. This CDR3 contains 13 residues. V was trimmed by 5 bases and J by 7 bases, leaving 12 bases between them. Germline V CDR1 and CDR2: SGHTA, FQGTGA. CDR3 in amino acids: CASSPHPGQPQHF. The DNA of the CDR3 is TGTGCCAGCAGCCCCCACCCGGGGCAGCCCCAGCATTTT.

This chain links TRBV7-2 with TRBJ2-7; the D gene is possibly TRBD1 (7 bases). V gave up 7 bases and J gave up 0 bases, with 22 bases separating them. The CDR3 contains 17 residues. Germline V CDR1 and CDR2: SGHTA, FQGNSA. The CDR3 sequence is CASTPFQGGQNSYEQYF. CDR3 nucleotides: TGTGCCAGCACCCCATTTCAGGGGGGACAGAACTCCTACGAGCAGTACTTC.

The gene calls are TRBV7-2 and TRBJ2-1; maybe TRBD2 (7 bases). The CDR3 contains 16 residues. Germline CDR1 and CDR2: SGHTA and FQGNSA. Between the trimmed V and J ends, which lost 5 bases and 4 bases, there was a span of 18 bases. CDR3 loop: CASSPGAQRDYNEQFF. The CDR3 DNA is TGTGCCAGCAGCCCAGGGGCACAGCGGGATTACAATGAGCAGTTCTTC.

J is TRBJ2-3 and V is TRBV25-1; 7 nucleotides agree with TRBD2. The V gene's germline CDR1 is MGHDK and CDR2 SYGVNS. The CDR3 sequence is 18 residues long. V gave up 1 base and J gave up 9 bases; unmatched junction bases: 19. CDR3: CASSESELVDGWGGTQYF. Here the CDR3 DNA reads TGTGCCAGCAGTGAATCTGAGCTGGTGGACGGATGGGGAGGGACGCAGTATTTT. Full variable domain (outside the CDR3, taken from reference TRBV25-1 and TRBJ2-3): EADIYQTPRYLVIGTGKKITLECSQTMGHDKMYWYQQDPGMELHLIHYSYGVNSTEKGDLSSESTVSRIRTEHFPLTLESARPSHTSQYLCASSESELVDGWGGTQYFGPGTRLTVL.

The sample holds one count of this clone. The V call is TRBV10-3, the J call TRBJ1-5; D uncertain. CDR1 ENHRY and CDR2 SYGVKD come from the germline V gene. Trimming took off 2 bases at V and 8 bases at J, with 16 bases between the two ends. The CDR3 consists of 15 residues. The CDR3 spells CAISEGGGLGEPQHF. DNA for the CDR3: TGTGCCATCAGTGAGGGTGGCGGCCTCGGGGAGCCCCAGCATTTT.

J is TRBJ2-5 and V is TRBV13, with D hard to call. The V and J ends lost 3 bases and 4 bases respectively, with 3 bases between them. This CDR3 is built from 11 residues. Germline loops: CDR1 PRHDT, CDR2 FYEKMQ (reference sequence). CDR3 sequence (DNA): TGTGCCAGCAGCTTCTCAGAGACCCAGTACTTC. Translating it yields CASSFSETQYF.

This chain joins TRBV30 and TRBJ2-5; no clear D gene. TRBJ2-7 explains the end of the DNA better; the J call may be wrong. CDR1 GTSNPN and CDR2 SVGIG come from the germline V gene (reference sequence). The CDR3 loop spans 12 amino acids. As DNA, the CDR3 is TGTGCCTGGAGTCTTTCTTTGCGCGAGCAGTACTTC. It codes for CAWSLSLREQYF.

The gene calls are TRBV5-1 and TRBJ1-1; D is unclear. CDR1 and CDR2 from the germline V gene are SGHRS and YFSETQ. V was pared by 4 bases and J by 4 bases, with 14 bases between. CDR3 size: 14 residues. The CDR3 loop reads CASSPAVVGTEAFF. CDR3 bases: TGCGCCAGCAGCCCGGCGGTCGTGGGCACTGAAGCTTTCTTT.

The chain couples TRBV2 to TRBJ2-5; a possible D gene is TRBD1 (5 bases). The DNA end is more similar to TRBJ2-7, so the J call may be wrong. From germline, CDR1 is SNHLY and CDR2 FYNNEI. The length of the CDR3 is 16 residues. Written as DNA, the CDR3 is TGTGCCAGCAGTGAGCAGGGATTTGTTGCGTCCTACGAGCAGTACTTC. Its translation: CASSEQGFVASYEQYF.

The chain combines TRBV5-4 with TRBJ2-2, with 12 positions matching TRBD2. The V segment lost 4 bases and the J segment 6 bases; nucleotides outside the gene matches: 7. This CDR3 comprises 16 residues. Germline V CDR1 and CDR2: SGHNT, YYREEE (reference sequence). The CDR3 coding sequence is TGTGCCAGCAGCGCTAGCGGGAGGGCCGTACCCGGGGAGCTGTTTTTT. It is translated as CASSASGRAVPGELFF.

V is TRBV7-9 and J is TRBJ2-2, with 7 bases fitting TRBD1. The germline V gene has CDR1 SEHNR and CDR2 FQNEAQ (reference sequence). V lost 4 bases, J lost 7 bases, and 15 bases stayed unmatched. CDR3 size: 17 residues. CDR3 residues: CASSSFNPTGPIGELFF. In DNA form, the CDR3 reads TGTGCCAGCAGCTCCTTCAACCCGACAGGGCCGATCGGGGAGCTGTTTTTT.

V and J are TRBV7-6 and TRBJ2-5; the match to TRBD2 covers 8 bases. Germline V gives CDR1 SGHVS, CDR2 FNYEAQ. V lost 5 bases, J lost 11 bases, and 7 bases stayed unmatched. CDR3 length: 12 amino acids. The CDR3 DNA reads as TGTGCCAGCAGCCCCTTTAGCGGGGTTCAGTACTTC. It encodes CASSPFSGVQYF.

The chain carries TRBV5-4 and TRBJ2-4; D remains unclear. The V and J ends lost 2 bases and 8 bases respectively, with 17 bases between them. Germline V gene lookup returns CDR1 SGHNT and CDR2 YYREEE (reference sequence). The CDR3 has 15 amino acids. The CDR3 nucleotides are TGTGCCAGCAGCTTCAAGGCAGGCTTGAAAGACATTCAGTACTTC. It specifies CASSFKAGLKDIQYF.

This CDR3 is CASLELGDPSYEQYF. In DNA, the CDR3 is TGTGCCAGCCTTGAACTCGGAGACCCCTCCTACGAGCAGTACTTC. This chain links TRBV6-1 with TRBJ2-5, with unresolved D. TRBJ2-7 explains the end of the DNA better; the J call may be wrong. CDR3 length: 15 amino acids. From germline, CDR1 is MNHNS and CDR2 SASEGT.

The chain employs TRBV11-3 and TRBJ2-2, with TRBD2 matching 11 bases. The junction had 5 bases not matched to a gene; V was cut back by 5 bases and J by 0 bases. Germline lookup yields CDR1 SGHNT and CDR2 YENEEA. CDR3 length: 17 amino acids. This CDR3 is CASSDWTSGPNTGELFF. DNA for the CDR3: TGTGCCAGCAGCGATTGGACTAGCGGGCCGAACACCGGGGAGCTGTTTTTT.

V is TRBV5-6 and J is TRBJ2-3; D not resolved. CDR3 length: 17 amino acids. The ends were cut back, 3 bases at V and 0 bases at J, with 17 bases in the middle. Germline V gene lookup returns CDR1 SGHDT and CDR2 YYEEEE. CDR3: CASSWAFYYLSTDTQYF. CDR3 sequence (DNA): TGTGCCAGCAGCTGGGCCTTTTATTATCTTAGCACAGATACGCAGTATTTT.